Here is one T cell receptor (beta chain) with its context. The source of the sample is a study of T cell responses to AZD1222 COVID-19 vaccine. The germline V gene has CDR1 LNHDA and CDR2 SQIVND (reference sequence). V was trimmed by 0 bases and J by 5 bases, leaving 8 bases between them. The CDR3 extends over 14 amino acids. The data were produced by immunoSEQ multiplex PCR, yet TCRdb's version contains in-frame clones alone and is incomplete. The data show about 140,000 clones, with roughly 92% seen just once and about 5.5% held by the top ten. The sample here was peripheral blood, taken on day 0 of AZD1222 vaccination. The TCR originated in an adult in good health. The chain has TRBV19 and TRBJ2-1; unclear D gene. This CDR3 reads CASSIERLDNEQFF. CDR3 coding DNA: TGTGCCAGTAGTATAGAGCGACTCGACAATGAGCAGTTCTTC.